Listed below are T cell receptor beta chains from one sample, sequenced in a study of early T cells in non-severe SARS-CoV-2 infection. TCRdb recomputed calls from the 5' RACE reads with MiXCR, one row per CDR3 protein. The sample yields tens of thousands of distinct CDR3 sequences, 4.5% to 5% seen once. Sequencing used whole blood. These receptors were taken from an adult who was a healthcare worker with PCR-confirmed SARS-CoV-2 infection or an uninfected control (not recorded which). CDR3s leave out the opening cysteine and the closing phenylalanine or tryptophan. The order of the fields is CDR3 protein, clone size, V gene. Only part of the rows carry a size: once, few, many, or a class if the clone is expanded.

cdr3_aa: ASRHPSGGNNGQF
clone_size: many
v_call: TRBV5-1

cdr3_aa: ASSYTAATNEKLF
clone_size: many
v_call: TRBV5-1

cdr3_aa: ASSLSGAYQETQY
clone_size: few
v_call: TRBV7-3

cdr3_aa: ASSPRTSGRTYEQY
clone_size: many
v_call: TRBV9

cdr3_aa: ASSLRPGPYNSPLH
clone_size: -
v_call: TRBV11-2

cdr3_aa: ASSQGDAYEQY
clone_size: many
v_call: TRBV3-1

cdr3_aa: ASSEPGLPSYNEQF
clone_size: many
v_call: TRBV10-2

cdr3_aa: SASWGATNEKLF
clone_size: many
v_call: TRBV20-1

cdr3_aa: SARVGGWKQTDTQY
clone_size: many
v_call: TRBV20-1

cdr3_aa: ASSYRENTEAF
clone_size: many
v_call: TRBV5-1

cdr3_aa: ASSLSSGALNEQF
clone_size: -
v_call: TRBV7-6

cdr3_aa: ASSKGDRGSAGANVLT
clone_size: many
v_call: TRBV28

cdr3_aa: SVGAEADYIGGETQY
clone_size: many
v_call: TRBV29-1

cdr3_aa: ASSLAGQGWHEQF
clone_size: many
v_call: TRBV11-2

cdr3_aa: ASSRGRFGEKLF
clone_size: many
v_call: TRBV28

cdr3_aa: ASSYEETQY
clone_size: many
v_call: TRBV28

cdr3_aa: ASSYSDSPTNSPLH
clone_size: many
v_call: TRBV6-5

cdr3_aa: ASRRQGTDSPLH
clone_size: -
v_call: TRBV9

cdr3_aa: ASSKKNRAAGELF
clone_size: many
v_call: TRBV21-1

cdr3_aa: ASSSGPGQVYEQY
clone_size: many
v_call: TRBV7-9

cdr3_aa: AISLSGGETDTQY
clone_size: many
v_call: TRBV10-3

cdr3_aa: ASSFQSRENTGELF
clone_size: many
v_call: TRBV28